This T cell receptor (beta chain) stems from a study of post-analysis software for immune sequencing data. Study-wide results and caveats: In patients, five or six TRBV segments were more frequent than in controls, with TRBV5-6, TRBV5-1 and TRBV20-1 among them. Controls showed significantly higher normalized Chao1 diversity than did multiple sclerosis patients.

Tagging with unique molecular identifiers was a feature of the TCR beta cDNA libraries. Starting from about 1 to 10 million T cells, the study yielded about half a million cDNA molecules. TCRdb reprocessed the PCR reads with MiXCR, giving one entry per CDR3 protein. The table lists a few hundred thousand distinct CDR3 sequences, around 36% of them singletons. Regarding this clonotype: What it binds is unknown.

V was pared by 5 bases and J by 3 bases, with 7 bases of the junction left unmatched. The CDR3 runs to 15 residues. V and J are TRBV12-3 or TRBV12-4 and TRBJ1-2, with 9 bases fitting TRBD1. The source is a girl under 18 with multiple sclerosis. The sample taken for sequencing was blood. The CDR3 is CASSPPGQGDYGYTF. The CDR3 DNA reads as TGTGCCAGCAGTCCTCCGGGACAGGGTGACTATGGCTACACCTTC.